The 12 T cell receptor beta chains listed next were all sequenced from one sample in a study of shared clonotypes between healthy human individuals. Sequencing was performed with immunoSEQ multiplex PCR; in TCRdb, only in-frame clones are kept and a portion is missing. The sample has a few million clones; more than 85% are singletons. Input material: naive CD4+ T cells from PBMCs. Subset given: CD45RA+ positively selected. The receptor source for this set is a man between 18 and 35 years old in good health. Some clones in this sample may be carry-over from other donors' samples.

In DNA form, the CDR3 reads TGCGCCAGCAGCCCTCCCCGGGGCCCACACACCGGGGAGCTGTTTTTT. Translation: CASSPPRGPHTGELFF. V and J are TRBV23-1 and TRBJ2-2, with D perhaps given as TRBD1 or TRBD2 (5 bases each). TRBV23-1 is an open reading frame, and its role is uncertain. The V gene lost 6 bases and the J gene lost 3 bases, with 17 bases spanning the gap. This CDR3 has 16 residues.

Only a few counts were recorded for this clone. This rearrangement joins TRBV6-5 to TRBJ1-1; D unclear. The CDR3 sequence is 15 residues long. Germline CDR1 and CDR2: MNHEY and SVGAGI. With 0 bases removed from V and 3 bases from J, the gap between germline ends came to 11 bases. The CDR3 DNA follows: TGTGCCAGCAGTTACTCGTTTGTCAGCTACACTGAAGCTTTCTTT. This codes for CASSYSFVSYTEAFF.

The J gene is TRBJ2-1, the V gene TRBV6-1; 9 positions agree with TRBD2. The CDR3 has 15 residues. Unmatched junction bases numbered 5, after V lost 4 bases and J lost 4 bases. Germline assignment: CDR1 MNHNS and CDR2 SASEGT. The CDR3 bases are TGTGCCAGCAGTGTACGACTAGCGGCTTACAATGAGCAGTTCTTC. Encoded protein: CASSVRLAAYNEQFF.

V is TRBV2 and J is TRBJ1-1; D is undetermined. The CDR3 totals 13 residues. V lost 5 bases to trimming and J lost 4 bases, with 11 bases between them. Per germline, CDR1 SNHLY and CDR2 FYNNEI. The CDR3 DNA follows: TGTGCCAGCAGTCTTAGGGAGGTCACTGAAGCTTTCTTT. This codes for CASSLREVTEAFF.

V and J are TRBV28 and TRBJ1-5; tentatively, D is TRBD1 (5 bases). The germline V gene has CDR1 MDHEN and CDR2 SYDVKM. Trimming pared 3 bases from V and 6 bases from J, leaving 12 bases between. CDR3 length equals 14 residues. The CDR3 region has the DNA TGTGCCAGCAGTTTTGGGGGGGGTACTCAGCCCCAGCATTTT. The encoded protein is CASSFGGGTQPQHF.

J is TRBJ1-4 and V is TRBV9; the match to TRBD1 covers 10 bases. Germline CDR1 and CDR2: SGDLS and YYNGEE. J was trimmed by 4 bases and V by 4 bases; bases with no gene match: 10. The CDR3 consists of 17 residues. The CDR3 sequence is CASSTPGTGASNEKLFF. CDR3 DNA sequence: TGTGCCAGCAGCACCCCCGGGACAGGGGCGAGTAATGAAAAACTGTTTTTT.

About this clone itself: Within the sample, other DNA sequences also encode this same CDR3. The chain combines TRBV28 with TRBJ2-7, with a possible D match to TRBD1 (6 bases). The CDR3 has 12 residues. CDR1 and CDR2 from the germline V gene are MDHEN and SYDVKM. V dropped 6 bases and J dropped 3 bases, with 9 bases sitting between them. CDR3 loop: CASSSGDYEQYF. The CDR3 DNA follows: TGTGCCAGCAGCTCAGGGGACTACGAGCAGTACTTC.

This clone came up a few times. Other DNA sequences in the sample encode the same CDR3. The rearrangement joins TRBV9 to TRBJ2-3, with 8 bases identical to TRBD2. Germline loops: CDR1 SGDLS, CDR2 YYNGEE. The V gene end was trimmed by 0 bases and the J gene end by 0 bases; junction bases not matched to a gene: 3. The CDR3 length is 16 residues. This chain's CDR3 is CASSVGASGSTDTQYF. The CDR3, as DNA: TGTGCCAGCAGCGTAGGGGCTAGCGGGAGCACAGATACGCAGTATTTT.

The chain has TRBV9 and TRBJ2-1; 9 bases agree with TRBD2. The CDR3 length is 15 residues. The germline gives CDR1 SGDLS, CDR2 YYNGEE. V gave up 6 bases and J gave up 5 bases; unmatched junction bases: 9. CDR3 loop: CASTIGLASDNEQFF. The CDR3 DNA follows: TGTGCCAGCACGATTGGACTAGCGAGTGACAATGAGCAGTTCTTC.

The chain combines TRBV5-1 with TRBJ2-3, with TRBD2 matching over 8 bases. Per the germline V gene, CDR1 is SGHRS and CDR2 is YFSETQ. J gave up 0 bases and V 5 bases, and 8 bases lay outside the gene matches. The CDR3 has 16 residues. As DNA, the CDR3 is TGCGCCAGCAGTACTCGACTAGCGTCTAGCACAGATACGCAGTATTTT. As protein: CASSTRLASSTDTQYF.

The chain joins TRBV28 to TRBJ2-2; 9 bases map to TRBD1. This CDR3 comprises 14 residues. Trimming took 6 bases from V and 7 from J; bases not matched to a gene: 6. Germline-derived CDR1 and CDR2 are MDHEN and SYDVKM. CDR3 bases: TGTGCCAGCAGCCCGGACAGGGGAGGCGGGGAGCTGTTTTTT. Translation: CASSPDRGGGELFF.

This chain links TRBV27 with TRBJ2-7; D uncertain. The CDR3 runs to 12 residues. Germline V CDR1 and CDR2: MNHEY, SMNVEV (reference sequence). V gave up 7 bases and J gave up 6 bases, with 13 bases separating them. CDR3 bases: TGTGCCAGCATGGCTTTTTACGGCGAGCAGTACTTC. This sequence encodes CASMAFYGEQYF.